This T cell receptor (beta chain) was documented in a study of neurological immune-mediated disorders. Study-wide points: Phylogenetic grouping assigned the repertoires of 18 of 34 multiple sclerosis patients to a single related-CDR3 cluster, representing a possible signature.

This clonotype was seen at least ten times. Its specificity is unknown. One entry per CDR3 protein results from TCRdb running MiXCR on the 5' RACE reads. The profile shows 50,000 to 70,000 distinct CDR3 sequences, around 3.1% of them singletons. Germline V gene lookup returns CDR1 KGHDR and CDR2 SFDVKD. J gave up 6 bases and V 8 bases, and 3 bases lay outside the gene matches. The CDR3 is 14 amino acids. Unsorted libraries came from 2 million PBMCs stored at -80 °C. This TCR was recovered from a man aged 35 to 55 with multiple sclerosis. Specimen: PBMCs. The gene calls are TRBV24-1 and TRBJ2-1, with TRBD2 matching over 13 bases. DNA for the CDR3: TGTGCCACCAAGGGACTAGCGGGACTCAATGAGCAGTTCTTC. Protein: CATKGLAGLNEQFF.